Following are 8 T cell receptor beta chains from one sample sequenced in a study of CD8 T cells in Susac syndrome. An amount of RNA that ranged from roughly 0.5 to 1 ug was reverse transcribed with random hexamers. Via MiXCR, TCRdb re-called the immunoSEQ multiplex PCR reads, giving one row per CDR3 protein. The table records approximately 300,000 distinct CDR3 sequences, 85% of them present only once. The specimen was CD8+ T cells from PBMCs. All receptors derive from a human donor with multiple sclerosis.

The chain carries TRBV6-2 or TRBV6-3 and TRBJ2-7, with TRBD1 identical over 7 bases. V lost 6 bases, J lost 6 bases, and 11 bases stayed unmatched. The germline CDR1 and CDR2 sequences are MNHEY and SVGEGT. CDR3 length: 14 amino acids. In DNA form, the CDR3 reads TGTGCCAGCAGAGACCCGCCGACAGGGACCGAGCAGTACTTC. This codes for CASRDPPTGTEQYF.

The V call is TRBV30, the J call TRBJ1-2; 7 nucleotides align to TRBD1. Trimming at V came to 5 bases and at J to 7 bases, leaving 13 bases not matched to a gene. From germline, CDR1 is GTSNPN and CDR2 SVGIG (reference sequence). This CDR3 is 14 amino acids long. Here the CDR3 DNA reads TGTGCCTGGCTAAACCGGGACAGTGCCCTTGGCTACACCTTC. Amino acids: CAWLNRDSALGYTF. The full variable domain, rest sourced from reference TRBV30 and TRBJ1-2, is SQTIHQWPATLVQPVGSPLSLECTVEGTSNPNLYWYRQAAGRGLQLLFYSVGIGQISSEVPQNLSASRPQDRQFILSSKKLLLSDSGFYLCAWLNRDSALGYTFGSGTRLTVV.

The J gene is TRBJ2-1, the V gene TRBV7-8; 7 bases line up with TRBD2. The germline V gene encodes CDR1 SGHVS and CDR2 FQNEAQ. V gave up 5 bases and J gave up 4 bases; unmatched junction bases: 8. The CDR3 is 15 amino acids. The CDR3 spells CASSSFAGVYNEQFF. The CDR3 DNA reads as TGTGCCAGCAGCAGCTTTGCGGGAGTTTACAATGAGCAGTTCTTC.

This chain links TRBV14 with TRBJ2-7; D may be TRBD1 or TRBD2 (6 bases each). V was clipped by 4 bases and J by 4 bases, with 14 bases between them. Germline CDR1 and CDR2: SGHDN and FVKESK. The CDR3 runs 14 residues. CDR3 coding DNA: TGTGCCAGCAGCCGGAGGGGGTTAGGGTACGAGCAGTACTTC. Amino acid sequence: CASSRRGLGYEQYF.

This clonotype was seen only a few times. The V call is TRBV27, the J call TRBJ2-7; TRBD2 aligns across 8 bases. Germline values: CDR1 MNHEY, CDR2 SMNVEV (reference sequence). The CDR3 is 13 residues long. Trimming took 10 bases from V and 5 from J; bases not matched to a gene: 10. As DNA, the CDR3 is TGTGCCACCTCCGGGACTAGTGAGGACGAGCAGTACTTC. Translating it yields CATSGTSEDEQYF.

The CDR3 region has the DNA TGTGCCAGCATCCCATATTTATTGGCGAACACCGGGGAGCTGTTTTTT. This translates into CASIPYLLANTGELFF. V gene TRBV6-6 combines with J gene TRBJ2-2; D gene ambiguous. The CDR3 covers 16 residues. Trimming left V 7 bases short and J 0 bases short, with 15 bases between. Per the germline V gene, CDR1 is MNHNY and CDR2 is SVGAGI (reference sequence).

The rearrangement joins TRBV6-4 to TRBJ2-1; TRBD2 might be the D (6 bases). Germline lookup yields CDR1 MRHNA and CDR2 SNTAGT. Trimming removed 8 bases from V and 2 bases from J, with 25 bases in between. The CDR3 extends over 18 amino acids. DNA for the CDR3: TGTGCCAGCGCTGCCTCCAGCGGGCCCCCTGGGGCCTACAATGAGCAGTTCTTC. It encodes CASAASSGPPGAYNEQFF.

This chain links TRBV3-1 with TRBJ2-7, with D perhaps TRBD1 or TRBD2 (5 bases each). CDR3 length equals 15 residues. V was trimmed by 4 bases and J by 0 bases, leaving 13 bases between them. Germline CDR1 LGHDT, CDR2 YNNKEL (reference sequence). The CDR3 sequence is CASSPYPGASYEQYF. The CDR3 region has the DNA TGTGCCAGCAGCCCTTATCCCGGGGCCTCCTACGAGCAGTACTTC.